The 13 T cell receptor beta chains given below trace back to one sample, sequenced in a study of molecular identifiers for immune sequencing clone quantification. MiXCR, applied by TCRdb to the PCR reads, yields one record per CDR3 protein. The sample has about half a million distinct CDR3 sequences; around 23% are singletons. Sequencing was done on a sample of naive CD8+ T cells from blood, with Jurkat cell RNA spiked in. Sample subset: FACS-sorted CD8+CD4-CCR7+CD45RA+ naive T cells. The origin of the receptors is a human donor in good health. Some libraries in this study had Jurkat cell RNA spiked in.

This clonotype was seen many times. This may be a read error: a much more frequent sequence differs by one nucleotide. The chain combines TRBV11-1 with TRBJ2-7; TRBD2 might be the D (5 bases). The V and J ends lost 3 bases and 3 bases respectively, with 6 bases between them. This CDR3 is built from 12 residues. Germline CDR1 is SGHAT and CDR2 is FQDESV (reference sequence). The CDR3 region is CASSFEGYEQYF. As DNA, the CDR3 is TGTGCCAGCAGCTTCGAGGGCTACGAGCAGTACTTC.

Comment on this clonotype: A read error may be the cause here, since a much bigger clone is one base away. In this CDR3 the conserved last residue, phenylalanine or tryptophan, is missing, so a read error is likely. The chain couples TRBV6-1 to TRBJ2-3; 8 positions match TRBD1. The germline V gene encodes CDR1 MNHNS and CDR2 SASEGT. This CDR3 contains 17 residues. V lost 1 base to trimming and J lost 3 bases; unmatched junction nucleotides: 9. This CDR3 is CASSEGLGQAVTDTQYS. The CDR3 region has the DNA TGTGCCAGCAGTGAAGGACTGGGACAGGCTGTGACAGATACGCAGTATTCT.

There are a few counts of this clonotype. This chain connects TRBV27 to TRBJ2-3; 7 positions agree with TRBD1. The CDR3 consists of 17 residues. J was trimmed by 0 bases and V by 6 bases; bases with no gene match: 12. Germline loops: CDR1 MNHEY, CDR2 SMNVEV (reference sequence). This CDR3 reads CASSPIMPGGSTDTQYF. CDR3 bases: TGTGCCAGCAGCCCGATAATGCCAGGGGGTAGCACAGATACGCAGTATTTT.

The gene calls are TRBV4-3 and TRBJ2-2, with a tentative D call TRBD1 (5 bases). Trimming removed 4 bases from V and 6 bases from J, with 12 bases in between. The CDR3 has 14 residues. CDR1 LGHNA and CDR2 YSLEER come from the germline V gene. The CDR3 loop is CASSPRANPGELFF. Here the CDR3 DNA reads TGCGCCAGCAGCCCCAGGGCTAACCCCGGGGAGCTGTTTTTT.

This chain uses TRBV20-1 with TRBJ2-7; perhaps TRBD1 as D (5 bases). Looked up from germline, CDR1 is DFQATT and CDR2 is SNEGSKA (reference sequence). V lost 0 bases, J lost 5 bases, and 5 bases lay in between. CDR3 length equals 11 residues. As DNA, the CDR3 is TGCAGTGCTAGAGAGGGGCACGAGCAGTACTTC. It is translated as CSAREGHEQYF.

A note on this clonotype: This may stem from a read error, because a much larger clone lies one nucleotide away. The chain carries TRBV20-1 and TRBJ2-1, with 7 bases fitting TRBD2. In germline, CDR1 is DFQATT, CDR2 SNEGSKA (reference sequence). This CDR3 contains 15 residues. CDR3 DNA: TGCGGTGCTAGAGATTTCCAGCGGGACTACAATGAGCAGTTCTTC. This translates into CGARDFQRDYNEQFF.

This clonotype was seen a handful of times. The chain joins TRBV6-5 to TRBJ1-1, with D possibly being TRBD1 (6 bases). The length of the CDR3 is 15 residues. V lost 6 bases and J lost 6, with 20 bases in between. The germline CDR1 and CDR2 sequences are MNHEY and SVGAGI. Written as DNA, the CDR3 is TGTGCCAGCAGCCAAAATGGGGGGGGCGAGGCTGAAGCTTTCTTT. Its protein is CASSQNGGGEAEAFF.

This clonotype was seen ten or more times. Here the CDR3 reads CSVSPGEGTGELFF. CDR3 in DNA: TGCAGCGTCTCCCCCGGGGAAGGCACCGGGGAGCTGTTTTTT. The J gene is TRBJ2-2, the V gene TRBV29-1; maybe TRBD2 (5 bases). The V end lost 6 bases, the J end lost 4 bases, and 15 bases lay between the germline ends. Germline CDR1 is SQVTM and CDR2 is ANQGSEA. The length of the CDR3 is 14 residues.

Concerning this clonotype: This clone may be a read error of a much larger clone one base away. The rearrangement links TRBV20-1 to TRBJ2-3; unclear D gene. CDR1 is DFQATT and CDR2 is SNEGSKA in the germline V gene (reference sequence). The CDR3 loop spans 11 amino acids. In nucleotides, the CDR3 is TGCAGTGCTAGAGCCACAGATGCGCAGTATTTT. This gives the protein CSARATDAQYF.

The V gene is TRBV27, the J gene TRBJ1-4; weak D call: TRBD1 (6 bases). The V end was cut by 3 bases, the J end by 7 bases, with 21 bases between. Germline V gene data show CDR1 as MNHEY and CDR2 as SMNVEV (reference sequence). CDR3 length: 17 amino acids. The CDR3 DNA sequence: TGTGCCAGCAGTTTCCCTATCAGAAGGGGGATCAGTGAAAAACTGTTTTTT. It encodes CASSFPIRRGISEKLFF. Full variable domain (remainder filled in from reference TRBV27 and TRBJ1-4): EAQVTQNPRYLITVTGKKLTVTCSQNMNHEYMSWYRQDPGLGLRQIYYSMNVEVTDKGDVPEGYKVSRKEKRNFPLILESPSPNQTSLYFCASSFPIRRGISEKLFFGSGTQLSVL.

This clonotype was counted at least ten times. One junction end does not reproduce the germline sequence, and a read error may be involved. The rearrangement links TRBV4-3 to TRBJ2-1; tentatively, D is TRBD2 (6 bases). Germline V gene lookup returns CDR1 LGHNA and CDR2 YSLEER. The CDR3 is 15 residues long. The CDR3 reads CASSQDRGNYNEQFF. For the CDR3, the DNA is TGTGCCAGCAGCCAAGATCGGGGGAACTACAATGAGCAGTTCTTC.

This clonotype was picked up a small number of times. V and J are TRBV6-5 and TRBJ2-7, with 14 bases that match TRBD2. CDR3 size: 19 residues. Per the germline V gene, CDR1 is MNHEY and CDR2 is SVGAGI. V was pared by 0 bases and J by 5 bases, with 12 bases of the junction left unmatched. The CDR3 loop reads CASSYSSGLAGVGFDEQYF. In DNA, the CDR3 is TGTGCCAGCAGTTACTCCTCGGGACTAGCGGGAGTGGGATTTGACGAGCAGTACTTC.

The chain joins TRBV7-9 to TRBJ2-6; D remains unclear. The germline gives CDR1 SEHNR, CDR2 FQNEAQ (reference sequence). Trimming pared 3 bases from V and 6 bases from J, leaving 3 bases between. This CDR3 spans 12 amino acids. The CDR3 spells CASSFEANVLTF. The CDR3 DNA follows: TGTGCCAGCAGCTTTGAGGCCAACGTCCTGACTTTC. Filled out from reference TRBV7-9 and TRBJ2-6, the complete variable domain reads DTGVSQNPRHKITKRGQNVTFRCDPISEHNRLYWYRQTLGQGPEFLTYFQNEAQLEKSRLLSDRFSAERPKGSFSTLEIQRTEQGDSAMYLCASSFEANVLTFGAGSRLTVL.